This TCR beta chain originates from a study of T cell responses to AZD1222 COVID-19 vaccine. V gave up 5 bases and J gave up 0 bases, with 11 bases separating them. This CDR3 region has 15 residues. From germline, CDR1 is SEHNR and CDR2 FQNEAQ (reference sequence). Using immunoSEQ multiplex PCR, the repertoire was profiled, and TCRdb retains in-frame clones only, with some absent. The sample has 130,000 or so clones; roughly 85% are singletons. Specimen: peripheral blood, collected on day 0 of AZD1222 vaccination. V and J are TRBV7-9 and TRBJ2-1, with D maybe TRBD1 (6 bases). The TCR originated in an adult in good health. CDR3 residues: CASSLRGSSYNEQFF. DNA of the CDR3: TGTGCCAGCAGCCTCAGGGGATCCTCCTACAATGAGCAGTTCTTC.